The clone carrying this TCR beta chain is a singleton in its sample. Sequenced by immunoSEQ multiplex PCR; TCRdb stores in-frame clones only, minus some. The sample carries about 160,000 clones, 92% recorded once. This sample is drawn from a study of control samples from healthy donors and cancer patients. Germline CDR1 reads LNHDA; CDR2 reads SQIVND (reference sequence). The length of the CDR3 is 15 residues. V was cut by 1 base and J by 7 bases, with 16 bases left in between. This receptor was taken from a woman aged 25 to 39 in good health. The sample consisted of blood. The gene calls are TRBV19 and TRBJ1-1; D is undetermined. Here the CDR3 DNA reads TGTGCCAGTAGTATAGGTGGTAGAGGGTTCGGTGAAGCTTTCTTT. Translated, it gives CASSIGGRGFGEAFF.